The 3 T cell receptor beta chains in this list originate from one sample, sequenced in a study of T cell repertoires in cytomegalovirus infection. TCRdb called the reads again in MiXCR, with one record for every CDR3 protein. The sample shows about 180,000 distinct CDR3 sequences, approximately 15% of them seen only once. The sample consisted of PBMCs. Receptor source: a human donor in good health (CMV status not recorded). Some clones in this sample may be carry-over from other donors' samples.

The chain uses TRBV3-1 and TRBJ1-3; tentatively, D is TRBD1 (5 bases). From germline, CDR1 is LGHDT and CDR2 YNNKEL (reference sequence). This CDR3 is built from 13 residues. With 7 bases removed from V and 4 bases from J, the gap between germline ends came to 11 bases. This CDR3 reads CASTGTRGNTIYF. CDR3 DNA: TGTGCCAGCACCGGGACTCGGGGAAACACCATATATTTT.

The chain carries TRBV20-1 and TRBJ2-1, with 7 bases that match TRBD2. This CDR3 has 18 residues. Looked up from germline, CDR1 is DFQATT and CDR2 is SNEGSKA (reference sequence). With 3 bases clipped from V and 2 bases from J, the junction kept 16 bases outside the gene matches. The CDR3 DNA is TGCAGTGCTAGGTCCCCGTTCGGACTAGACCCCACCTACAATGAGCAGTTCTTC. It specifies CSARSPFGLDPTYNEQFF.

The chain combines TRBV4-1 with TRBJ1-5; a possible D gene is TRBD1 (5 bases). Germline CDR1 reads MGHRA; CDR2 reads YSYEKL. V was shortened by 0 bases and J by 4 bases, with 13 bases between the two germline ends. This CDR3 spans 16 amino acids. CDR3 sequence reads: CASSQEGGEENQPQHF. The CDR3 nucleotides read TGCGCCAGCAGCCAAGAGGGAGGGGAAGAGAATCAGCCCCAGCATTTT.